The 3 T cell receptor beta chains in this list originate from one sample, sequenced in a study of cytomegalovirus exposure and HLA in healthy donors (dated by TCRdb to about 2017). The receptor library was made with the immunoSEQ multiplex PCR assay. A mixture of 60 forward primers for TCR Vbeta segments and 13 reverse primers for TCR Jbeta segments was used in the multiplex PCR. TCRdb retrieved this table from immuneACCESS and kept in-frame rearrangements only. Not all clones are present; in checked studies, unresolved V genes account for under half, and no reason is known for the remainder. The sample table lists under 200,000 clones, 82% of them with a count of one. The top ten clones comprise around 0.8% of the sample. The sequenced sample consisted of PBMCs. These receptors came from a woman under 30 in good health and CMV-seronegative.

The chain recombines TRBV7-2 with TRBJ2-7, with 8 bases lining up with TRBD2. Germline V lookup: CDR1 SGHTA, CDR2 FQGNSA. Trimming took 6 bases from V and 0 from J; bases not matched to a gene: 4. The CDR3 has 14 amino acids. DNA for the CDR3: TGTGCCAGCAGGCATAGCGGGGCCTCCTACGAGCAGTACTTC. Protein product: CASRHSGASYEQYF.

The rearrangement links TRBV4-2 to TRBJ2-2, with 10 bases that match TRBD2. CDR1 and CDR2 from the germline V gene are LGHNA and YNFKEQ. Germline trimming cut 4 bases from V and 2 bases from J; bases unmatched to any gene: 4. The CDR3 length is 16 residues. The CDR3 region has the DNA TGTGCCAGCAGCCCCCGGACTAGCGGAAACACCGGGGAGCTGTTTTTT. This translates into CASSPRTSGNTGELFF.

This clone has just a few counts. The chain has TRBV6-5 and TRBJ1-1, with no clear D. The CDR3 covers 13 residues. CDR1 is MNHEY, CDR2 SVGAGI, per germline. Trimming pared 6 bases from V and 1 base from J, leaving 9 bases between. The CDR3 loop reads CASRAKSNTEAFF. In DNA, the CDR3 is TGTGCCAGCAGAGCCAAATCGAACACTGAAGCTTTCTTT.